The clone carrying this T cell receptor (beta chain) was found a few times. This record comes from a study of CD8 T cells in ankylosing spondylitis. Trimming shortened V by 5 bases and J by 0 bases, and 12 bases separated the two germline ends. Germline V gives CDR1 SGHTA, CDR2 FQGNSA. The CDR3 sequence is 15 residues long. From the 5' RACE reads, TCRdb called clonotypes with MiXCR, one entry per CDR3 protein. Counted here are roughly 40,000 distinct CDR3 sequences, about 17% occurring once; the ten biggest clones make up 45%. The V gene is TRBV7-2, the J gene TRBJ2-3, with D hard to call. This sequence was found in a male donor with ankylosing spondylitis or in good health (not recorded which). The sequenced material came from blood. This chain's CDR3 is CASSMLLRSTDTQYF. The CDR3, as DNA: TGTGCCAGCAGCATGCTACTAAGAAGCACAGATACGCAGTATTTT.